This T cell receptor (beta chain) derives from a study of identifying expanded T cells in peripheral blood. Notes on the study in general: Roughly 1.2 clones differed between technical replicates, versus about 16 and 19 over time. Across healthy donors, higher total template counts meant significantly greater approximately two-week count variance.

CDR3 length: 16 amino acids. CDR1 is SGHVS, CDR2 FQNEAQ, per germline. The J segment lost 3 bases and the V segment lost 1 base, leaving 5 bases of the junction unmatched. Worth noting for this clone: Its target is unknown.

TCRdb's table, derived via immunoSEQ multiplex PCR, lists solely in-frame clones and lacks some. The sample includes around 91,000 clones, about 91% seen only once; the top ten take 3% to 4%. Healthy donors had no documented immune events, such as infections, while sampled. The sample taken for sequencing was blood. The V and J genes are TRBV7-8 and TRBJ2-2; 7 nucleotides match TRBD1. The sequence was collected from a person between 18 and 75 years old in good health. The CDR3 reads CASSLGGQLYTGELFF. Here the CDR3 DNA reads TGTGCCAGCAGCTTAGGGGGACAGCTGTACACCGGGGAGCTGTTTTTT. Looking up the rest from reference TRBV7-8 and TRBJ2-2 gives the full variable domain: GAGVSQSPRYKVAKRGQDVALRCDPISGHVSLFWYQQALGQGPEFLTYFQNEAQLDKSGLPSDRFFAERPEGSVSTLKIQRTQQEDSAVYLCASSLGGQLYTGELFFGEGSRLTVL.